The 15 T cell receptor beta chains given below trace back to one sample, sequenced in a study of blood T cell repertoires in COVID-19. Using immunoSEQ multiplex PCR, the repertoire was profiled, and TCRdb retains in-frame clones only, with some absent. The sample comprises around 200,000 clones, approximately 87% of which are singletons, and 2.2% rests with the top ten. Sequences were obtained from peripheral blood. The receptors here all came from a woman aged 45-65 years with acute or convalescent COVID-19.

The V gene is TRBV7-3, the J gene TRBJ2-7, with 7 positions matching TRBD1. CDR3 length: 13 residues. Germline V gene sequence: CDR1 SGHTA, CDR2 FQGTGA. Unmatched junction bases numbered 3, after V lost 4 bases and J lost 3 bases. The CDR3 nucleotides are TGTGCCAGCAGCTCGGGGACAGACTACGAGCAGTACTTC. The encoded protein is CASSSGTDYEQYF.

The V call is TRBV6-4, the J call TRBJ2-3, with a weak D call TRBD2 (6 bases). The ends were cut back, 6 bases at V and 0 bases at J, with 10 bases in the middle. Germline V CDR1 and CDR2: MRHNA, SNTAGT. This CDR3 comprises 14 residues. CDR3 in DNA: TGTGCCAGCAGGGCAGGGACTAGCACAGATACGCAGTATTTT. It codes for CASRAGTSTDTQYF.

The rearrangement links TRBV7-2 to TRBJ1-3; TRBD1 agrees at 7 bases. The length of the CDR3 is 15 residues. CDR1 and CDR2 from the germline V gene are SGHTA and FQGNSA. The J segment lost 0 bases and the V segment lost 5 bases, leaving 4 bases of the junction unmatched. CDR3 nucleotide sequence: TGTGCCAGCAGCCTCGGGACAGCCTCTGGAAACACCATATATTTT. Translation gives CASSLGTASGNTIYF.

The CDR3 region is CASSLGQGNGYTF. DNA of the CDR3: TGTGCCAGCAGCTTAGGACAGGGAAATGGCTACACCTTC. The chain uses TRBV7-8 and TRBJ1-2; 7 positions agree with TRBD1. CDR1 is SGHVS, CDR2 FQNEAQ, per germline. V lost 1 base to trimming and J lost 6 bases; unmatched junction nucleotides: 2. The CDR3 covers 13 residues.

The chain couples TRBV6-5 to TRBJ1-4; TRBD1 matches at 9 bases. Trimming removed 4 bases from V and 8 bases from J; junction bases left unmatched: 5. This CDR3 spans 14 amino acids. The germline gives CDR1 MNHEY, CDR2 SVGAGI. This CDR3 is CASSSGTGREKLFF. As DNA, the CDR3 is TGTGCCAGCAGTTCTGGGACAGGGAGGGAAAAACTGTTTTTT.

This rearrangement joins TRBV6-5 to TRBJ1-2, with D maybe TRBD1 (5 bases). This CDR3 comprises 12 residues. CDR1 is MNHEY and CDR2 is SVGAGI in the germline V gene. V was clipped by 7 bases and J by 8 bases, with 14 bases between them. The CDR3: CASTPGGGGYTF. The CDR3 nucleotides read TGTGCCAGCACCCCCGGGGGAGGAGGCTACACCTTC.

The rearrangement links TRBV9 to TRBJ2-1; tentatively, D is TRBD2 (5 bases). This CDR3 comprises 14 residues. Germline V lookup: CDR1 SGDLS, CDR2 YYNGEE. Trimming cost V 4 bases and J 0 bases, with 8 bases left between them. In nucleotides, the CDR3 is TGTGCCAGCAGCCCGGGGAGCTCCTACAATGAGCAGTTCTTC. This sequence encodes CASSPGSSYNEQFF.

This clone came up a few times. J is TRBJ1-1 and V is TRBV6-2 or TRBV6-3; 9 nucleotides line up with TRBD1. Germline loops: CDR1 MNHEY, CDR2 SVGEGT. V gave up 4 bases and J gave up 10 bases; unmatched junction bases: 10. The CDR3 spans 14 residues. The CDR3 reads CASSFTVGQGRAFF. CDR3 DNA: TGTGCCAGCAGTTTCACAGTGGGACAGGGTCGAGCTTTCTTT.

The chain links TRBV2 to TRBJ1-5; TRBD1 agrees at 8 bases. Trimming removed 2 bases from V and 1 base from J; junction bases left unmatched: 7. Per germline, CDR1 SNHLY and CDR2 FYNNEI. The CDR3 has 17 residues. For the CDR3, the DNA is TGTGCCAGCAGTGAACCCAGGGGGCGCGGGAGCAATCAGCCCCAGCATTTT. Translating gives CASSEPRGRGSNQPQHF.

The chain couples TRBV7-9 to TRBJ2-5; D may be TRBD1 (5 bases). Germline CDR1 reads SEHNR; CDR2 reads FQNEAQ (reference sequence). Trimming took off 1 base at V and 5 bases at J, with 17 bases between the two ends. The CDR3 extends over 16 amino acids. The CDR3 reads CASSLVAGHGGETQYF. CDR3 nucleotide sequence: TGTGCCAGCAGCTTAGTGGCAGGACACGGTGGGGAGACCCAGTACTTC.

V is TRBV15 and J is TRBJ1-2, with D unclear. The CDR3 has 16 residues. In germline, CDR1 is LNHNV, CDR2 YYDKDF (reference sequence). V was cut by 3 bases and J by 8 bases, with 22 bases left in between. As DNA, the CDR3 is TGTGCCACCAGCAGCTCTTTTAGTGTGCCTGTCGGGGGCTACACCTTC. Protein: CATSSSFSVPVGGYTF.

The table lists this clone with a count of one. Relative to the germline gene, one junction end is altered; a read error may explain this. The chain has TRBV2 and TRBJ2-7, with 10 bases aligning to TRBD2. The CDR3 length is 16 residues. The germline gives CDR1 SNHLY, CDR2 FYNNEI. The CDR3 nucleotides read TGTGCCAGCAGTAAAGAACAAACGGGGTTAGCGGGGGGCTCCAGTTTC. It is translated as CASSKEQTGLAGGSSF.

The chain joins TRBV5-1 to TRBJ2-4; 8 nucleotides match TRBD2. J gave up 0 bases and V 0 bases, and 2 bases lay outside the gene matches. Looked up from germline, CDR1 is SGHRS and CDR2 is YFSETQ. This CDR3 has 16 amino acids. The CDR3 DNA sequence: TGCGCCAGCAGCTTGGACCTAGCGGGAGCCAAAAACATTCAGTACTTC. It yields the protein CASSLDLAGAKNIQYF.

The chain carries TRBV10-2 and TRBJ1-5; D is undetermined. Trimming took 5 bases from V and 0 from J, leaving 2 bases between them. This CDR3 has 12 residues. Germline CDR1 WSHSY, CDR2 SAAADI. CDR3 in amino acids: CASSLSNQPQHF. For the CDR3, the DNA is TGCGCCAGCAGTCTTAGCAATCAGCCCCAGCATTTT.

The chain recombines TRBV7-2 with TRBJ1-2; the match to TRBD1 covers 9 bases. This CDR3 is built from 17 residues. Looked up from germline, CDR1 is SGHTA and CDR2 is FQGNSA. J was trimmed by 4 bases and V by 1 base; bases with no gene match: 10. The CDR3 spells CASSLVSSDRGGYGYTF. The DNA for the CDR3 is TGTGCCAGCAGCTTAGTCTCCTCGGACAGGGGCGGCTATGGCTACACCTTC.